One and the same sample provided the 10 T cell receptor beta chains below, sequenced in a study of regulatory T cells in long-lasting Graves disease. Arm-PCR of CDR3 regions and iRepertoire HTBI primers were the basis on which TCR beta libraries were built. TCRdb fed the multiplex PCR reads into MiXCR, producing one record per CDR3 protein. This table has almost 450,000 distinct CDR3 sequences, over 15% appearing once. The time point: newly diagnosed GD, antithyroid drugs for less than 3 months. Researchers made the TCR library from RNA that was extracted from PBMCs. This same sample was also taken into another study, of T cells in Graves' hyperthyroidism and ophthalmopathy.

The sample in question was peripheral blood mononuclear cells (PBMCs), obtained at new diagnosis, from a patient treated with antithyroid drugs. These receptors all come from a woman in her 30s with Graves disease.

This clonotype has a count of ten or more. This chain joins TRBV12-5 and TRBJ1-2; D gene uncertain. V was clipped by 1 base and J by 0 bases, with 6 bases between them. From germline, CDR1 is LGHNT and CDR2 FRNRAP. The CDR3 has 14 amino acids. CDR3 sequence (DNA): TGTGCTAGTGGTTTGGACGGATCTAACTATGGCTACACCTTC. Encoded protein: CASGLDGSNYGYTF. Drawing the rest from reference TRBV12-5 and TRBJ1-2, the complete variable domain is DARVTQTPRHKVTEMGQEVTMRCQPILGHNTVFWYRQTMMQGLELLAYFRNRAPLDDSGMPKDRFSAEMPDATLATLKIQPSEPRDSAVYFCASGLDGSNYGYTFGSGTRLTVV.

With respect to this clonotype: A single base separates this from a much larger clone, so it may be a read error. The chain couples TRBV6-2 or TRBV6-3 to TRBJ2-7; D is unclear. Germline CDR1 MNHEY, CDR2 SVGEGT. Trimming took 6 bases from V and 4 from J, leaving 16 bases between them. The CDR3 has 14 residues. The CDR3 loop reads CASRPDKPRYEQYF. Here the CDR3 DNA reads TGTGCCAGCAGACCAGACAAACCTCGATACGAGCAGTACTTC.

The sample holds a few counts of this clonotype. At one end, the junction sequence differs from germline, possibly due to a read error. The genes are TRBV7-9 and TRBJ1-2; D possibly corresponds to TRBD1 (6 bases). The germline gives CDR1 SEHNR, CDR2 FQNEAQ (reference sequence). The CDR3 consists of 14 residues. In nucleotides, the CDR3 is TGTGCCAACAGCCCCGGGGCCGTACAGGGTGACTACACCTTC. Translating it yields CANSPGAVQGDYTF.

This CDR3 reads CASTIGSYGYTF. In DNA form, the CDR3 reads TGTGCCAGTACCATCGGGTCCTATGGCTACACCTTC. The gene calls are TRBV19 and TRBJ1-2, with unresolved D. The V and J ends lost 7 bases and 4 bases respectively, with 10 bases between them. The CDR3 is 12 amino acids. Germline-derived CDR1 and CDR2 are LNHDA and SQIVND (reference sequence). Variable domain in full (rest from reference TRBV19 and TRBJ1-2): DGGITQSPKYLFRKEGQNVTLSCEQNLNHDAMYWYRQDPGQGLRLIYYSQIVNDFQKGDIAEGYSVSREKKESFPLTVTSAQKNPTAFYLCASTIGSYGYTFGSGTRLTVV.

This clonotype appeared many times. The V gene is TRBV5-6, the J gene TRBJ2-7; 7 nucleotides align to TRBD1. CDR3 length: 14 amino acids. The germline V gene encodes CDR1 SGHDT and CDR2 YYEEEE. V lost 3 bases to trimming and J lost 3 bases; unmatched junction nucleotides: 6. In DNA form, the CDR3 reads TGTGCCAGCAGCTCCGGGACAGTCCTCTACGAGCAGTACTTC. This codes for CASSSGTVLYEQYF.

The V gene is TRBV7-8, the J gene TRBJ1-2, with 7 bases matching TRBD1. Losses at the gene ends were 5 bases for V and 8 bases for J; bases not matched to a gene: 14. Germline V gene data show CDR1 as SGHVS and CDR2 as FQNEAQ. The CDR3 consists of 15 residues. DNA for the CDR3: TGTGCCAGCAGCGGAGGGACAGCTCGGGGCCGGGGCTACACCTTC. This translates into CASSGGTARGRGYTF.

The CDR3 spells CASSEGNYQETQYF. The DNA for the CDR3 is TGTGCCAGCAGCGAAGGAAACTACCAAGAGACCCAGTACTTC. V gene TRBV7-2 combines with J gene TRBJ2-5, with D unresolved. Per the germline V gene, CDR1 is SGHTA and CDR2 is FQGNSA. This CDR3 spans 14 amino acids. Trimming took 5 bases from V and 0 from J, leaving 10 bases between them.

V is TRBV7-9 and J is TRBJ2-1; D is unclear. V was shortened by 2 bases and J by 6 bases, with 8 bases between the two germline ends. The V gene's germline CDR1 is SEHNR and CDR2 FQNEAQ (reference sequence). The CDR3 sequence is 13 residues long. DNA of the CDR3: TGTGCCAGCAGCTTAAATGAGCCCAATGAGCAGTTCTTC. It encodes CASSLNEPNEQFF.

This clonotype was found many times. This chain uses TRBV15 with TRBJ1-1, with unresolved D. The germline CDR1 and CDR2 sequences are LNHNV and YYDKDF (reference sequence). Trimming removed 3 bases from V and 1 base from J, with 15 bases in between. There are 16 residues in the CDR3. The CDR3 bases are TGTGCCACCAGCAGTCCCGTGGGGTACGGGAACACTGAAGCTTTCTTT. This encodes CATSSPVGYGNTEAFF.

The rearrangement joins TRBV20-1 to TRBJ2-2, with 8 bases matching TRBD2. Germline-derived CDR1 and CDR2 are DFQATT and SNEGSKA (reference sequence). The CDR3 extends over 13 amino acids. The ends lost 1 base at V and 7 bases at J; junction bases unmatched: 2. The DNA of the CDR3 is TGCAGTGCTAGAGGGACTAGCTACGGGGAGCTGTTTTTT. Translation gives CSARGTSYGELFF.